This T cell receptor beta chain was sequenced during a study of blood T cell repertoires in COVID-19. On the study more broadly: Sites in the United States, Italy and Spain provided acute and convalescent COVID-19 samples.

Study processing details: It was from reference gene primer amplification that nucleated cell counts were estimated. The method was immunoSEQ multiplex PCR; TCRdb's version includes in-frame clones alone and lacks a portion of them. V, J and clone size were drawn from that table, and D and trimming were deduced from the DNA. The sample records under 250,000 clones, 75% to 90% being singletons. CDR1 and CDR2 (germline): MDHEN, SYDVKM. J was trimmed by 1 base and V by 7 bases; bases with no gene match: 4. This CDR3 comprises 15 residues. The clonotype comes from a woman aged 65 to 85 with active or convalescent COVID-19. The sequenced sample consisted of peripheral blood. V gene TRBV28 combines with J gene TRBJ2-2; TRBD1 aligns across 9 bases. CDR3 sequence (DNA): TGTGCCAGCAATGGACAGGGGATGAACACCGGGGAGCTGTTTTTT. It yields the protein CASNGQGMNTGELFF.